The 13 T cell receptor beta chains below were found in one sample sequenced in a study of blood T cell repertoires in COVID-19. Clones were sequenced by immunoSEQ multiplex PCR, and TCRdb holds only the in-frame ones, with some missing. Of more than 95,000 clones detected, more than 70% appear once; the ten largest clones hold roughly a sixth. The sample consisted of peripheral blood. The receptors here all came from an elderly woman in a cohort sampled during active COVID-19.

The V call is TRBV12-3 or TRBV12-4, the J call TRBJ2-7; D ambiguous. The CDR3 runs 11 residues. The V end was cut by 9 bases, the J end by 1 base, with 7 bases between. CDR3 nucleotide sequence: TGTGCCAGTGGCACATCCTACGAGCAGTACTTC. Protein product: CASGTSYEQYF.

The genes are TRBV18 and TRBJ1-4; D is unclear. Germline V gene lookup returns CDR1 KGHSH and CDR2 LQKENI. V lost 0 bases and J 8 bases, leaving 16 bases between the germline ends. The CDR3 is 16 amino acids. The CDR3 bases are TGTGCCAGCTCACCACCCCGGGGAGGGCCGTCAGAAAAACTGTTTTTT. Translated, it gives CASSPPRGGPSEKLFF.

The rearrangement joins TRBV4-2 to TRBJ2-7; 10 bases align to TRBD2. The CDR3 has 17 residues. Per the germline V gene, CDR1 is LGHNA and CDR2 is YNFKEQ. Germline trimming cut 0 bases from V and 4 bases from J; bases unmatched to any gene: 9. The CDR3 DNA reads TGTGCCAGCAGCCAAGATGTAGGGTCTAGCGGGGGTTACGAGCAGTACTTC. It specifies CASSQDVGSSGGYEQYF.

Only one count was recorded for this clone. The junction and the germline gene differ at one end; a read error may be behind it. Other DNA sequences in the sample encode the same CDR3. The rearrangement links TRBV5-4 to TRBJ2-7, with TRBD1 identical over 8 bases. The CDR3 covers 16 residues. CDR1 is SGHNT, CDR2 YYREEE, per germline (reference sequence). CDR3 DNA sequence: TGCGCCAGCAGTCCCAGGTCTCTACAGGGGGCCTACGAGCAGTACTTC. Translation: CASSPRSLQGAYEQYF.

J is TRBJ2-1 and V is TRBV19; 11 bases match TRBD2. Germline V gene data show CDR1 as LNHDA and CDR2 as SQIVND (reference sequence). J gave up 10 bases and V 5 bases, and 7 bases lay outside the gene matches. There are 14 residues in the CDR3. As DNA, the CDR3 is TGTGCCAGTAGTCGTCCGGGACTAGCGGAGGAGCAGTTCTTC. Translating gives CASSRPGLAEEQFF.

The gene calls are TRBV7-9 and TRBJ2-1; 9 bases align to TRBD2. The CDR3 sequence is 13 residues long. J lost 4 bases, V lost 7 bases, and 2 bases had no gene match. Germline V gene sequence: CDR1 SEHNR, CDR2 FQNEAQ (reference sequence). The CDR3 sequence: CASMTSGYNEQFF. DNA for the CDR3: TGTGCCAGCATGACTAGCGGATACAATGAGCAGTTCTTC.

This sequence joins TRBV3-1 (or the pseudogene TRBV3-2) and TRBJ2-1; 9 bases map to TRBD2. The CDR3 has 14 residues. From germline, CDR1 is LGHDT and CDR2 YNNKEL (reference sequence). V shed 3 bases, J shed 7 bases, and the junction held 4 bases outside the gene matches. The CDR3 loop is CASSQPGLANEQFF. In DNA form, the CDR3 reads TGTGCCAGCAGCCAGCCGGGACTAGCTAATGAGCAGTTCTTC.

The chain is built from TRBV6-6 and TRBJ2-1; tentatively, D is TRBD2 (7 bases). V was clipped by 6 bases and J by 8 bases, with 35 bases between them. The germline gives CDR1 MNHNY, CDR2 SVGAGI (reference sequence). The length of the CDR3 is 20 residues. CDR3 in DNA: TGTGCCAGCAGCAACCCCCTGGGTGAATGGGGGCTAGCGGTAAACCATGAGCAGTTCTTC. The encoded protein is CASSNPLGEWGLAVNHEQFF.

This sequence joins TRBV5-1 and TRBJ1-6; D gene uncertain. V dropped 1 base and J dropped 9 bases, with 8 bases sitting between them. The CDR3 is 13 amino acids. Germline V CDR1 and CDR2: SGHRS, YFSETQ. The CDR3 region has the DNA TGCGCCAGCAGCTTGCTGCTAGGTTCACCCCTCCACTTT. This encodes CASSLLLGSPLHF.

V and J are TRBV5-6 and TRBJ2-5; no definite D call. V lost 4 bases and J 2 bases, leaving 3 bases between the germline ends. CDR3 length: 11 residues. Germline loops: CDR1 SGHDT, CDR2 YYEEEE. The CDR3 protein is CASSLQETQYF. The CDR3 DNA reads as TGTGCCAGCAGCCTACAAGAGACCCAGTACTTC.

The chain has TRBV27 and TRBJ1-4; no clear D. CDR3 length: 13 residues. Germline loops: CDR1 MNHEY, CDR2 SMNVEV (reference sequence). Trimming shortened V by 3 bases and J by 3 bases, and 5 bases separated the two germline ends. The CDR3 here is CASSFLSNEKLFF. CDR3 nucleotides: TGTGCCAGCAGTTTTTTATCTAATGAAAAACTGTTTTTT.

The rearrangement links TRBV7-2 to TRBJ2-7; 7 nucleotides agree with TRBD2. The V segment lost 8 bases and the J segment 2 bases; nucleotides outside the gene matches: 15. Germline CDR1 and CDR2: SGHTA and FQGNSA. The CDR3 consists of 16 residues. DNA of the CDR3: TGTGCCAGCGGGGGGGGTTCCGGGACCATCGCCTACGAGCAGTACTTC. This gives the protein CASGGGSGTIAYEQYF.

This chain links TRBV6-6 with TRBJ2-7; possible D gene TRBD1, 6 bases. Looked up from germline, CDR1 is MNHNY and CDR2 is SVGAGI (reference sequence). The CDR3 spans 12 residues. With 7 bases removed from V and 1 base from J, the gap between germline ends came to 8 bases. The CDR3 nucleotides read TGTGCCAGCACCGGACAGTCCTACGAGCAGTACTTC. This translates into CASTGQSYEQYF.